This is a list of T cell receptor beta chains from one sample in a study of Ad26.COV2.S vaccination and SARS-CoV-2 variants. Generated by immunoSEQ multiplex PCR, the TCRdb table keeps only in-frame clones and is missing some. The sample lists roughly 300,000 clones, about 89% occurring once. The sample here was peripheral blood, taken in a trial of Ad26.COV2.S vaccine versus placebo. These receptors were collected from a person aged 18-60 years who received the Ad26.COV2.S COVID-19 vaccine or a placebo. CDR3s include the opening cysteine and the closing phenylalanine or tryptophan. A D gene is named only where the DNA matches it firmly. Not every row has a clone size; where given, it reads once, few, many or a size class.

J gene | D gene | clone size | V gene | CDR3 protein | CDR3 DNA
TRBJ1-1 | . | . | TRBV2 | CASSVGTYPEAFF | TGTGCCAGCAGTGTTGGGACATACCCTGAAGCTTTCTTT
TRBJ1-5 | . | once | TRBV6-5 | CASSYSRADHQPQHF | TGTGCCAGCAGTTACTCGAGGGCCGACCATCAGCCCCAGCATTTT
TRBJ2-7 | TRBD2 | . | TRBV9 | CASSVGASGVSYEQYF | TGTGCCAGCAGCGTAGGGGCTAGCGGGGTTTCCTACGAGCAGTACTTC
TRBJ2-2 | TRBD1 | . | TRBV5-4 | CASSLKGGSSGELFF | TGTGCCAGCAGCTTGAAAGGGGGCAGCTCCGGGGAGCTGTTTTTT
TRBJ2-1 | . | . | TRBV15 | CATRASVNSYNEQFF | TGTGCCACCAGGGCTAGCGTTAACTCCTACAATGAGCAGTTCTTC
TRBJ1-4 | TRBD1 | . | TRBV28 | CASSHRQGGGLFF | TGTGCCAGCAGCCACAGACAGGGCGGGGGACTGTTTTTT
TRBJ1-5 | . | . | TRBV5-5 | CASSLTPIQGGFNQPQHF | TGTGCCAGCAGCTTGACCCCTATCCAGGGAGGTTTCAATCAGCCCCAGCATTTT
TRBJ2-3 | . | . | TRBV24-1 | CATSDWARDTQYF | TGTGCCACCAGTGATTGGGCCCGCGATACGCAGTATTTT
TRBJ1-4 | TRBD1 | once | TRBV24-1 | CATSDLFGTGVATNEKLFF | TGTGCCACCAGTGATTTGTTCGGGACAGGAGTTGCAACTAATGAAAAACTGTTTTTT
TRBJ1-4 | . | . | TRBV19 | CASSIVGRTNEKLFF | TGTGCCAGTAGTATAGTGGGGAGAACTAATGAAAAACTGTTTTTT
TRBJ1-6 | . | . | TRBV9 | CASSVDGDFDSPLHF | TGTGCCAGCAGCGTAGACGGGGACTTCGATTCACCCCTCCACTTT
TRBJ2-7 | . | . | TRBV11-2 | CASSLEAESSYEQYF | TGTGCCAGCAGCTTAGAAGCAGAGAGCTCCTACGAGCAGTACTTC
TRBJ2-1 | TRBD2 | . | TRBV2 | CASSTSGMKVEFF | TGTGCCAGCTCGACTAGCGGGATGAAGGTGGAGTTCTTC
TRBJ1-4 | . | . | TRBV7-8 | CASSLVKGATNEKLFF | TGTGCCAGCAGCTTAGTAAAAGGTGCAACTAATGAAAAACTGTTTTTT
TRBJ1-1 | TRBD1 | . | TRBV6-5 | CASRAGTANTEAFF | TGTGCCAGCAGGGCAGGGACAGCGAACACTGAAGCTTTCTTT
TRBJ1-1 | . | once | TRBV19 | CASSPLSRGTEAFF | TGTGCCAGTAGTCCCCTCTCAAGGGGGACTGAAGCTTTCTTT
TRBJ1-5 | . | . | TRBV28 | CASSLNTYQPQHF | TGTGCCAGCAGTTTAAACACCTATCAGCCCCAGCATTTT
TRBJ2-1 | TRBD1 | . | TRBV18 | CASSPRTGLYNEQFF | TGTGCCAGCTCACCTCGGACAGGGCTCTACAATGAGCAGTTCTTC
TRBJ1-4 | TRBD1 | . | TRBV5-1 | CASSLEGQGGEKLFF | TGCGCCAGCAGCTTGGAGGGACAGGGGGGTGAAAAACTGTTTTTT